The 21 T cell receptor beta chains presented below share a single source sample, sequenced in a study of Tregs in tolerant kidney transplant recipients. Data came from immunoSEQ multiplex PCR; TCRdb stores just in-frame clones and leaves some out. The table lists fewer than 80,000 clones, about 98% of them singletons. The sequencing used Tregs from blood, collected before the transplant. All receptors derive from a human donor who received a combined kidney and bone marrow transplant.

This clone occurred once. The CDR3 sequence: CASSAFRFNTGELFF. The CDR3 DNA follows: TGTGCCAGCAGTGCCTTCAGGTTTAACACCGGGGAGCTGTTTTTT. The rearrangement joins TRBV6-1 to TRBJ2-2; no reliable D call. The CDR3 is 15 residues long. V gave up 4 bases and J gave up 2 bases, with 11 bases separating them. Germline V gene data show CDR1 as MNHNS and CDR2 as SASEGT.

Here the CDR3 reads CASSLSSLVSEQYF. The CDR3 nucleotides are TGTGCCAGCAGCTTAAGCTCACTCGTGAGCGAGCAGTACTTC. The chain joins TRBV7-8 to TRBJ2-7; D gene ambiguous. V was shortened by 2 bases and J by 6 bases, with 14 bases between the two germline ends. In germline, CDR1 is SGHVS, CDR2 FQNEAQ. This CDR3 spans 14 amino acids.

The chain uses TRBV6-1 and TRBJ1-4; the D gene is possibly TRBD1 (5 bases). This CDR3 has 19 residues. The V end lost 3 bases, the J end lost 0 bases, and 20 bases lay between the germline ends. The germline CDR1 and CDR2 sequences are MNHNS and SASEGT. The CDR3: CASSEVQGGVEPTNEKLFF. In nucleotides, the CDR3 is TGTGCCAGCAGTGAGGTCCAGGGAGGAGTGGAACCAACTAATGAAAAACTGTTTTTT.

The rearrangement uses TRBV6-1 and TRBJ1-2, with D perhaps TRBD1 (5 bases). The V gene's germline CDR1 is MNHNS and CDR2 SASEGT. The length of the CDR3 is 14 residues. V lost 4 bases to trimming and J lost 4 bases, with 13 bases between them. The CDR3 loop is CASSARQMTYGYTF. DNA of the CDR3: TGTGCCAGCAGTGCGCGACAGATGACCTATGGCTACACCTTC.

This rearrangement joins TRBV6-5 to TRBJ2-2; possible D gene TRBD2, 5 bases. There are 16 residues in the CDR3. CDR1 is MNHEY and CDR2 is SVGAGI in the germline V gene. V lost 4 bases, J lost 4 bases, and 16 bases lay in between. CDR3 bases: TGTGCCAGCAGTTCCGCCCGGGGTCGTGGCACCGGGGAGCTGTTTTTT. It specifies CASSSARGRGTGELFF.

The CDR3 DNA reads as TGTGCCAGCAGCCAACGGGGGATGAACACTGAAGCTTTCTTT. It encodes CASSQRGMNTEAFF. The chain is built from TRBV16 and TRBJ1-1; D possibly corresponds to TRBD1 (5 bases). There are 14 residues in the CDR3. Germline CDR1 KGHSY, CDR2 FQNENV. Trimming shortened V by 2 bases and J by 0 bases, and 7 bases separated the two germline ends.

This sequence joins TRBV5-8 and TRBJ2-3; 9 nucleotides match TRBD2. This CDR3 spans 16 amino acids. The junction had 10 bases not matched to a gene; V was cut back by 4 bases and J by 4 bases. CDR1 SGHTS and CDR2 YDEGEE come from the germline V gene. The CDR3 loop is CASSDLSGSGPDTQYF. The CDR3 coding sequence is TGTGCCAGCAGCGACCTTAGCGGGAGCGGTCCAGATACGCAGTATTTT.

This rearrangement joins TRBV25-1 to TRBJ1-2; D remains ambiguous. The CDR3 totals 13 residues. Trimming removed 5 bases from V and 8 bases from J, with 15 bases in between. Germline V CDR1 and CDR2: MGHDK, SYGVNS. The DNA for the CDR3 is TGTGCCAGCAGTCCCAACTTGAATCGAGGCTACACCTTC. Residues: CASSPNLNRGYTF.

The V gene is TRBV7-2, the J gene TRBJ1-2; 10 bases are a match to TRBD1. Germline V gene data show CDR1 as SGHTA and CDR2 as FQGNSA. Unmatched junction bases numbered 0, after V lost 1 base and J lost 7 bases. CDR3 size: 13 residues. The CDR3 loop is CASSLGDRGGYTF. For the CDR3, the DNA is TGTGCCAGCAGCTTAGGGGACAGGGGTGGCTACACCTTC.

This chain connects TRBV7-2 to TRBJ1-2; tentative D call: TRBD1 (5 bases). The CDR3 has 14 residues. Germline loops: CDR1 SGHTA, CDR2 FQGNSA. The V gene lost 2 bases and the J gene lost 6 bases, with 13 bases spanning the gap. This CDR3 reads CASSLSREVDGYTF. CDR3 nucleotide sequence: TGTGCCAGCAGCTTATCCAGGGAGGTCGATGGCTACACCTTC.

This sequence joins TRBV19 and TRBJ1-2, with D possibly TRBD1 on 5 matching bases. Trimming removed 5 bases from V and 6 bases from J, with 13 bases in between. The germline CDR1 and CDR2 sequences are LNHDA and SQIVND (reference sequence). The CDR3 sequence is 13 residues long. CDR3 loop: CASSSRGSDGYTF. The CDR3 DNA reads TGTGCCAGTAGTTCCCGGGGGTCGGATGGCTACACCTTC.

The chain couples TRBV5-4 to TRBJ2-1; 8 positions agree with TRBD1. The trim removed 1 base at V and 4 bases at J, leaving 4 bases unmatched. The germline CDR1 and CDR2 sequences are SGHNT and YYREEE (reference sequence). The CDR3 has 15 amino acids. The CDR3 region has the DNA TGTGCCAGCAGCTTGCGGACAGGGTCGTACAATGAGCAGTTCTTC. Translating gives CASSLRTGSYNEQFF.

This rearrangement joins TRBV10-3 to TRBJ2-3; 8 positions match TRBD1. This CDR3 comprises 16 residues. After removal of 6 bases from V and 1 base from J, the junction contained 9 bases not matched to a gene. The germline V gene encodes CDR1 ENHRY and CDR2 SYGVKD. CDR3 bases: TGTGCCATCAGGCCACAGGGGGTAAAGGGCACAGATACGCAGTATTTT. This sequence encodes CAIRPQGVKGTDTQYF.

The chain couples TRBV2 to TRBJ2-3, with 10 bases fitting TRBD2. Germline CDR1 and CDR2: SNHLY and FYNNEI. The CDR3 covers 15 residues. V gave up 8 bases and J gave up 2 bases; unmatched junction bases: 7. CDR3 region: CASVPGLANTDTQYF. CDR3 DNA: TGTGCCAGCGTGCCGGGACTAGCGAACACAGATACGCAGTATTTT.

Only one count was recorded for this clone. The V gene is TRBV7-2, the J gene TRBJ2-7, with a tentative D call TRBD2 (5 bases). There are 12 residues in the CDR3. V was clipped by 3 bases and J by 7 bases, with 10 bases between them. CDR1 SGHTA and CDR2 FQGNSA come from the germline V gene. The CDR3: CASSFRLAEQYF. The CDR3 DNA follows: TGTGCCAGCAGCTTCCGTCTAGCTGAGCAGTACTTC.

The chain uses TRBV4-3 and TRBJ1-4, with 10 positions matching TRBD1. CDR3 length equals 17 residues. Per the germline V gene, CDR1 is LGHNA and CDR2 is YSLEER. V lost 0 bases and J lost 8; bases outside the gene matches: 9. DNA of the CDR3: TGCGCCAGCAGCCAAGAGGGGACAGGGGCCGGGGGAGAAAAACTGTTTTTT. This codes for CASSQEGTGAGGEKLFF.

The rearrangement uses TRBV7-2 and TRBJ1-2; TRBD1 is a possible D gene (5 bases). V was cut by 5 bases and J by 5 bases, with 15 bases left in between. CDR3 size: 14 residues. Germline-derived CDR1 and CDR2 are SGHTA and FQGNSA. The CDR3 DNA sequence: TGTGCCAGCAGCCCTGACCACGGGGGATATGGCTACACCTTC. Translation gives CASSPDHGGYGYTF.

The V gene is TRBV7-8, the J gene TRBJ2-7; 9 positions match TRBD2. Germline V gene sequence: CDR1 SGHVS, CDR2 FQNEAQ. This CDR3 comprises 16 residues. Trimming took 1 base from V and 4 from J; bases not matched to a gene: 8. CDR3 region: CASSLVLAGLQYEQYF. For the CDR3, the DNA is TGTGCCAGCAGCTTAGTCCTAGCGGGACTCCAATACGAGCAGTACTTC.

The chain has TRBV11-2 and TRBJ1-1, with TRBD1 matching over 10 bases. Germline CDR1 reads SGHAT; CDR2 reads FQNNGV. The V segment lost 5 bases and the J segment 3 bases; nucleotides outside the gene matches: 3. This CDR3 has 14 residues. The CDR3 loop reads CASSPGQGDTEAFF. The DNA for the CDR3 is TGTGCCAGCAGCCCCGGACAGGGGGACACTGAAGCTTTCTTT.

The rearrangement links TRBV25-1 to TRBJ1-2, with D perhaps matching TRBD1 (6 bases). The CDR3 sequence is 16 residues long. V dropped 3 bases and J dropped 0 bases, with 14 bases sitting between them. Germline CDR1 reads MGHDK; CDR2 reads SYGVNS. Here the CDR3 reads CASSDGGAIANYGYTF. The CDR3 nucleotides are TGTGCCAGCAGTGATGGGGGGGCTATAGCTAACTATGGCTACACCTTC.

CDR3 in amino acids: CASSRDRLTLMGYTF. The CDR3 DNA reads TGTGCCAGCAGCCGAGACAGGTTGACTTTAATGGGCTACACCTTC. The chain recombines TRBV6-5 with TRBJ1-2, with TRBD1 as a possible D gene (6 bases). The CDR3 is 15 amino acids. CDR1 MNHEY and CDR2 SVGAGI come from the germline V gene. Trimming stripped 6 bases from V and 8 bases from J, with 22 bases between.